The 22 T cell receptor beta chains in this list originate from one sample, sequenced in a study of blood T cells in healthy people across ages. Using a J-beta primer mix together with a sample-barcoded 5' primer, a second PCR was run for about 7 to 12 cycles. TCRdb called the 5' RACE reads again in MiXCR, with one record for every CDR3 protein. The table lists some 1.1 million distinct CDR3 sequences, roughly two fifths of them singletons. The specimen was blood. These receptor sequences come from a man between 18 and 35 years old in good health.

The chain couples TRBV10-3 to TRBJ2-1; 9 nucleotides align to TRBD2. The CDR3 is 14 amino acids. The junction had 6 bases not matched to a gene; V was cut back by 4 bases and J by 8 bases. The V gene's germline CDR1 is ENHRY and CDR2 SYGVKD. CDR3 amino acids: CAISASGEGYEQFF. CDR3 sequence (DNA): TGTGCCATCAGTGCTAGCGGGGAAGGCTATGAGCAGTTCTTC.

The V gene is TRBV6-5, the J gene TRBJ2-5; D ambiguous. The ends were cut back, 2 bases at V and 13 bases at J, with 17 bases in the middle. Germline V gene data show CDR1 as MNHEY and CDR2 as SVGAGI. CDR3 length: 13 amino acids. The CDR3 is CASSYDDTLRRYF. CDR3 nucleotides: TGTGCCAGCAGTTACGATGACACTCTCCGCCGGTACTTC.

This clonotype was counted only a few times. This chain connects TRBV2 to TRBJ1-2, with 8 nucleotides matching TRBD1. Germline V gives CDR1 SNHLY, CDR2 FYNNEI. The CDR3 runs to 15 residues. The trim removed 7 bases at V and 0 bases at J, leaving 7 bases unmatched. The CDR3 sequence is CASIRGQAPNYGYTF. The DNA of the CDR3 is TGTGCCAGCATCAGGGGGCAAGCTCCTAACTATGGCTACACCTTC.

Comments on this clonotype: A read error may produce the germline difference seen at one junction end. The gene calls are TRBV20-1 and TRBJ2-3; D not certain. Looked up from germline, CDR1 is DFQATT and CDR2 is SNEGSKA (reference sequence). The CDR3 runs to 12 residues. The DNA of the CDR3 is TGCAGTGCTTCCGTAAGCAGAGATACGCAGTATTTT. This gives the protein CSASVSRDTQYF.

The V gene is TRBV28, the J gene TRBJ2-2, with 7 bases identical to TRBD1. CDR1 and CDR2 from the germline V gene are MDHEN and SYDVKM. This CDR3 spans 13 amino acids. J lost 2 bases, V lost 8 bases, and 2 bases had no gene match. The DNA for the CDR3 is TGTGCCAGCGGGGACAGTAACACCGGGGAGCTGTTTTTT. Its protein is CASGDSNTGELFF.

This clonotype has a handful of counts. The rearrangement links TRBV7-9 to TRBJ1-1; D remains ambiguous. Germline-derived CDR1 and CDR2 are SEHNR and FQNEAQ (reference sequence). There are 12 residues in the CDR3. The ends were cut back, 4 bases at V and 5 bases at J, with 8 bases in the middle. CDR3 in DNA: TGTGCCAGCAGCTCGGACCCGACTGAAGCTTTCTTT. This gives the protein CASSSDPTEAFF. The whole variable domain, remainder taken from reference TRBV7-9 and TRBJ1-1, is DTGVSQNPRHKITKRGQNVTFRCDPISEHNRLYWYRQTLGQGPEFLTYFQNEAQLEKSRLLSDRFSAERPKGSFSTLEIQRTEQGDSAMYLCASSSDPTEAFFGQGTRLTVV.

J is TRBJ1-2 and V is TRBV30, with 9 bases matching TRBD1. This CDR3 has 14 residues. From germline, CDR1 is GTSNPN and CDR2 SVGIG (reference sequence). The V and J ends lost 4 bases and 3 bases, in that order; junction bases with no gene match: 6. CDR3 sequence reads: CAWNAGTGYYGYTF. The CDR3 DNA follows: TGTGCCTGGAACGCCGGGACAGGGTACTATGGCTACACCTTC.

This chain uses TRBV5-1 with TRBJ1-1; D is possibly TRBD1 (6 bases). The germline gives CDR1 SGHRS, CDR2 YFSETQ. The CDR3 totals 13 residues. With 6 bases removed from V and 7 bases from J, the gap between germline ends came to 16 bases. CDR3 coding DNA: TGCGCCAGCACGTCGGGGGCTGTCGGTGAAGCTTTCTTT. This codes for CASTSGAVGEAFF.

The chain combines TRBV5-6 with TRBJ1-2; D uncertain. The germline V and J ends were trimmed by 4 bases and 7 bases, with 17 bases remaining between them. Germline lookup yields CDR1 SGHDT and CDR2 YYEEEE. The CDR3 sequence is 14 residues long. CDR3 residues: CASSPTLSGGGYTF. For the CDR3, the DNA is TGTGCCAGCAGCCCAACCCTATCGGGTGGTGGCTACACCTTC.

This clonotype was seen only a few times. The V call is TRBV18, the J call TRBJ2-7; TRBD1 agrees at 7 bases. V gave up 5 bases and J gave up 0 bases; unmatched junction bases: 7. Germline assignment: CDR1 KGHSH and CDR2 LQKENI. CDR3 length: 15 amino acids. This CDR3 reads CASSATGPTSYEQYF. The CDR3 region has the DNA TGTGCCAGCTCAGCGACAGGGCCGACCTCCTACGAGCAGTACTTC. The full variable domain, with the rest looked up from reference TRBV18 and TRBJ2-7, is NAGVMQNPRHLVRRRGQEARLRCSPMKGHSHVYWYRQLPEEGLKFMVYLQKENIIDESGMPKERFSAEFPKEGPSILRIQQVVRGDSAAYFCASSATGPTSYEQYFGPGTRLTVT.

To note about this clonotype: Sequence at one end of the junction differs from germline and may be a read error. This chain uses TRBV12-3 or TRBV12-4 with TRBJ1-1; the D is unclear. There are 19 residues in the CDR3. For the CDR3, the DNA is TGTGCCAGCAGTTTGGAACCTCGATGGACGCCACTGGGGAACGCTGAAGCTTTCTTT. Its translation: CASSLEPRWTPLGNAEAFF.

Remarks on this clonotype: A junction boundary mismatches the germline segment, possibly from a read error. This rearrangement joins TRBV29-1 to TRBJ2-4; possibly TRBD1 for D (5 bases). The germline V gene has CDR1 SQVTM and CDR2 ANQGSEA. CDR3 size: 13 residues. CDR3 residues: CSVRDVDKNTQYF. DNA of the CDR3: TGCAGCGTTCGAGACGTGGACAAAAACACTCAGTACTTC.

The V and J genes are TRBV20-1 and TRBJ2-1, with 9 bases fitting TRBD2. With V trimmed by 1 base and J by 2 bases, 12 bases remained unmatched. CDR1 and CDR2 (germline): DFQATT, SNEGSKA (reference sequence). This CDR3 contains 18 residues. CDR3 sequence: CSARVQRGAELTYNEQFF. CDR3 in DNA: TGCAGTGCTAGAGTGCAGCGGGGGGCCGAGTTGACCTACAATGAGCAGTTCTTC.

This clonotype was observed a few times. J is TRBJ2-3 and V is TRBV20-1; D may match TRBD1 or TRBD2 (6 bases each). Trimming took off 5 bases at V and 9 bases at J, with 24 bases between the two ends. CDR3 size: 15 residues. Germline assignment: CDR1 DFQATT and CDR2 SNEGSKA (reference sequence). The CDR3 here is CSAFPLRGGFTTQYF. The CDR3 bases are TGCAGTGCTTTCCCCCTAAGAGGGGGGTTTACAACGCAGTATTTT.

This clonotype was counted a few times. CDR3 sequence: CASSTGTSGPEQFF. CDR3 sequence (DNA): TGTGCCAGCAGCACCGGGACTAGCGGGCCTGAGCAGTTCTTC. The chain uses TRBV27 and TRBJ2-1; 12 bases line up with TRBD2. Germline-derived CDR1 and CDR2 are MNHEY and SMNVEV (reference sequence). V was pared by 6 bases and J by 9 bases, with 6 bases of the junction left unmatched. CDR3 length: 14 residues.

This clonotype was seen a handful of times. CDR3 nucleotides: TGCAGCGTCCGGACATTAACTAATGAAAAACTGTTTTTT. Translation gives CSVRTLTNEKLFF. The chain employs TRBV29-1 and TRBJ1-4; tentative D call: TRBD1 (5 bases). V shed 6 bases and J shed 1 base, with 9 bases lying between them. This CDR3 has 13 amino acids. The germline CDR1 and CDR2 sequences are SQVTM and ANQGSEA.

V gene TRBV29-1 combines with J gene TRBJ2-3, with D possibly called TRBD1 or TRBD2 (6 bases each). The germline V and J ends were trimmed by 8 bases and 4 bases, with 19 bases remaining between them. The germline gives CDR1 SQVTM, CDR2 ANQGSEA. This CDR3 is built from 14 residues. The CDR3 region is CSQGGGRGADTQYF. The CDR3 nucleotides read TGCAGCCAAGGTGGGGGGCGCGGCGCAGATACGCAGTATTTT.

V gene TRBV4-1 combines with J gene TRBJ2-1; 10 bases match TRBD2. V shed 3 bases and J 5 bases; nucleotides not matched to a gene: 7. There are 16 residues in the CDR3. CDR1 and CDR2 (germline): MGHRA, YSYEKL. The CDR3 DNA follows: TGCGCCAGCAGCCAGTCCGGGACTAGCGTAAACAATGAGCAGTTCTTC. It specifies CASSQSGTSVNNEQFF.

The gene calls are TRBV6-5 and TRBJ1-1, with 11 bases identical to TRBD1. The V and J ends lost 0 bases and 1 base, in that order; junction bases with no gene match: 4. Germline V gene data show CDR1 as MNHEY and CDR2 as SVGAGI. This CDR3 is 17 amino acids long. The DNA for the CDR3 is TGTGCCAGCAGTTACTCTGGACAGGGGGCTCCGAACACTGAAGCTTTCTTT. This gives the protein CASSYSGQGAPNTEAFF.

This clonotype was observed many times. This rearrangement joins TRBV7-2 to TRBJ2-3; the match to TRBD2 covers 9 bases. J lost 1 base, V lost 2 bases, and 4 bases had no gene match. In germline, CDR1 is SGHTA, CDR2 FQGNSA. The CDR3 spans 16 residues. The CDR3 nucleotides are TGTGCCAGCAGCTTAAGTAGCGGGGGTCGCACAGATACGCAGTATTTT. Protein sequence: CASSLSSGGRTDTQYF.

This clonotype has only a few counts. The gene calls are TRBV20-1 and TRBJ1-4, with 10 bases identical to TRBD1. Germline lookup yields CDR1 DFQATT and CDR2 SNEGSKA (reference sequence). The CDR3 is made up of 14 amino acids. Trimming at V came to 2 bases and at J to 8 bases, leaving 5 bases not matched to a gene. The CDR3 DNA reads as TGCAGTGCTAGACGACAGGGGGCGGAAGAAAAACTGTTTTTT. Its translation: CSARRQGAEEKLFF.

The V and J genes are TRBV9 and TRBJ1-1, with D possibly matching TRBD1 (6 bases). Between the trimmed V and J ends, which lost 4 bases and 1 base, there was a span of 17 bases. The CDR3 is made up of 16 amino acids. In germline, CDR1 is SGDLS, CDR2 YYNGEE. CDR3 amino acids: CASSFAGDTENTEAFF. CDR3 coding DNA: TGTGCCAGCAGCTTCGCTGGGGACACGGAGAACACTGAAGCTTTCTTT.